The 19 T cell receptor beta chains in this list originate from one sample, sequenced in a study of shared clonotypes between healthy human individuals. Assay: immunoSEQ multiplex PCR; the TCRdb copy retains only in-frame clones and omits some. The table lists 2 million to 3 million clones, over 85% of them singletons. Source material: naive CD4+ T cells from PBMCs. As to subset: CD45RA+ positively selected. The source is a man aged 18 to 35 in good health. Some clones in this sample may be carry-over from other donors' samples.

The gene calls are TRBV30 and TRBJ2-1; 8 positions match TRBD2. Trimming at V came to 1 base and at J to 7 bases, leaving 12 bases not matched to a gene. The CDR3 totals 16 residues. Looked up from germline, CDR1 is GTSNPN and CDR2 is SVGIG (reference sequence). The CDR3 loop reads CAWSAFSGITRNEQFF. In DNA, the CDR3 is TGTGCCTGGAGTGCCTTTAGCGGGATAACTCGGAATGAGCAGTTCTTC.

The J gene is TRBJ2-2, the V gene TRBV5-1; TRBD1 is a possible D gene (6 bases). Germline V gene lookup returns CDR1 SGHRS and CDR2 YFSETQ. Trimming shortened V by 0 bases and J by 7 bases, and 16 bases separated the two germline ends. The CDR3 consists of 16 residues. The CDR3 region is CASSLVTTGRGGELFF. DNA of the CDR3: TGCGCCAGCAGCTTGGTTACGACAGGACGGGGCGGGGAGCTGTTTTTT.

Of note for this clone: Other DNA variants within this sample encode the same CDR3. The CDR3 region is CASSLLAGYEQYF. The CDR3 DNA sequence: TGCGCCAGCAGCTTGTTAGCGGGTTACGAGCAGTACTTC. The chain couples TRBV5-1 to TRBJ2-7; 7 positions match TRBD2. The CDR3 is made up of 13 amino acids. Germline assignment: CDR1 SGHRS and CDR2 YFSETQ. J lost 4 bases, V lost 1 base, and 2 bases had no gene match.

This clone was seen a handful of times. V and J are TRBV19 and TRBJ1-3; D uncertain. Trimming removed 5 bases at V and 4 bases at J, with 6 bases between. CDR1 and CDR2 (germline): LNHDA, SQIVND (reference sequence). The CDR3 totals 12 residues. Here the CDR3 DNA reads TGTGCCAGTAGTGACTTAGGAAACACCATATATTTT. It yields the protein CASSDLGNTIYF.

The chain links TRBV28 to TRBJ1-5; D is perhaps TRBD1 (5 bases). The CDR3 consists of 14 residues. The germline V gene has CDR1 MDHEN and CDR2 SYDVKM. Deletions cut 5 bases from V and 4 bases from J, with 12 bases between. Here the CDR3 DNA reads TGTGCCAGCAGTCGGGGCGGGCTAAATCAGCCCCAGCATTTT. This translates into CASSRGGLNQPQHF.

DNA of the CDR3: TGTGCCATCAGTGCGTCTATAGGGGGGTCGGAGCAGCCCCAGCATTTT. This sequence encodes CAISASIGGSEQPQHF. The rearrangement joins TRBV10-3 to TRBJ1-5, with D tentatively TRBD1 (6 bases). Germline V CDR1 and CDR2: ENHRY, SYGVKD. The CDR3 spans 16 residues. V lost 4 bases, J lost 7 bases, and 20 bases lay in between.

CDR3 loop: CASSLWAGGLQETQYF. The CDR3 DNA follows: TGTGCCAGCAGTTTATGGGCAGGCGGCCTACAAGAGACCCAGTACTTC. The genes are TRBV28 and TRBJ2-5; D gene ambiguous. V was shortened by 0 bases and J by 2 bases, with 13 bases between the two germline ends. CDR3 length: 16 amino acids. Germline CDR1 reads MDHEN; CDR2 reads SYDVKM. Using reference TRBV28 and TRBJ2-5 for the parts outside the CDR3, the full variable domain is DVKVTQSSRYLVKRTGEKVFLECVQDMDHENMFWYRQDPGLGLRLIYFSYDVKMKEKGDIPEGYSVSREKKERFSLILESASTNQTSMYLCASSLWAGGLQETQYFGPGTRLLVL.

This clone has only one observation. The V call is TRBV28, the J call TRBJ1-1, with D perhaps TRBD1 (5 bases). V was clipped by 3 bases and J by 3 bases, with 14 bases between them. Germline V gene lookup returns CDR1 MDHEN and CDR2 SYDVKM. The CDR3 length is 15 residues. As DNA, the CDR3 is TGTGCCAGCAGTTTGGGTGGGGGATGGGACACTGAAGCTTTCTTT. Its protein product is CASSLGGGWDTEAFF.

The chain carries TRBV19 and TRBJ1-2; 8 nucleotides match TRBD1. CDR1 and CDR2 (germline): LNHDA, SQIVND (reference sequence). With V trimmed by 6 bases and J by 8 bases, 5 bases remained unmatched. The CDR3 loop spans 12 amino acids. CDR3 nucleotides: TGTGCCAGTAGGGACAGGGTCGGGGGCTACACCTTC. Protein sequence: CASRDRVGGYTF.

This clone was recorded once. The CDR3 sequence is CASSQDGLGTGELFF. CDR3 in DNA: TGTGCCAGCTCACAGGACGGCCTAGGGACCGGGGAGCTGTTTTTT. The chain is built from TRBV18 and TRBJ2-2, with D uncertain. V shed 4 bases and J shed 5 bases, with 14 bases lying between them. The CDR3 runs 15 residues. Germline V gives CDR1 KGHSH, CDR2 LQKENI.

This chain links TRBV29-1 with TRBJ1-2, with TRBD1 identical over 10 bases. The germline CDR1 and CDR2 sequences are SQVTM and ANQGSEA. The CDR3 spans 14 residues. V gave up 7 bases and J gave up 7 bases; unmatched junction bases: 12. The CDR3 coding sequence is TGCAGCGCCAAAACGGGACAGGGGACGGGTGGCTACACCTTC. This sequence encodes CSAKTGQGTGGYTF.

This rearrangement joins TRBV6-6 to TRBJ2-7; 12 bases match TRBD2. J gave up 2 bases and V 7 bases, and 9 bases lay outside the gene matches. Germline CDR1 MNHNY, CDR2 SVGAGI (reference sequence). CDR3 length: 16 amino acids. CDR3 sequence: CASKSAGLAGTYEQYF. CDR3 coding DNA: TGTGCCAGCAAATCCGCCGGACTAGCGGGAACCTACGAGCAGTACTTC.

The chain links TRBV15 to TRBJ1-1, with 9 bases matching TRBD1. Losses at the gene ends were 1 base for V and 6 bases for J; bases not matched to a gene: 9. CDR1 is LNHNV, CDR2 YYDKDF, per germline (reference sequence). The CDR3 loop spans 16 amino acids. CDR3: CATSRGVIGTGPEAFF. The CDR3, as DNA: TGTGCCACCAGCAGAGGGGTCATAGGGACAGGGCCTGAAGCTTTCTTT.

This chain uses TRBV28 with TRBJ1-2; no definite D call. Germline lookup yields CDR1 MDHEN and CDR2 SYDVKM. CDR3 size: 16 residues. The V end was cut by 3 bases, the J end by 0 bases, with 14 bases between. CDR3 region: CASSLWSSITNYGYTF. CDR3 DNA: TGTGCCAGCAGTTTGTGGAGTTCTATTACTAACTATGGCTACACCTTC.

This clone was recorded only once. A read error may explain this, as a much larger clone is one base away. This sample also contains other DNA sequences that code for the same CDR3. This chain connects TRBV7-6 to TRBJ2-5; the D is unclear. Trimming removed 5 bases at V and 1 base at J, with 2 bases between. Germline V gives CDR1 SGHVS, CDR2 FNYEAQ. The CDR3 is made up of 11 amino acids. The CDR3: CASSLQETQYF. The CDR3 region has the DNA TGTGCCAGCAGCCTCCAAGAGACCCAGTACTTC.

The chain employs TRBV4-2 and TRBJ2-1; maybe TRBD1 (5 bases). This CDR3 comprises 13 residues. The germline CDR1 and CDR2 sequences are LGHNA and YNFKEQ. Trimming took 1 base from V and 4 from J, leaving 5 bases between them. CDR3 protein: CASSQGQYNEQFF. The CDR3 region has the DNA TGTGCCAGCAGCCAAGGACAGTACAATGAGCAGTTCTTC.

The gene calls are TRBV1 and TRBJ2-7; TRBD2 is the table's D call and was not checked against the DNA. TRBV1 is shown as a pseudogene. This CDR3 region has 16 residues. CDR3: CTSTHRGLRRTYEQYF. CDR3 sequence (DNA): TGCACCAGCACCCACCGGGGACTCCGCCGGACCTACGAGCAGTACTTC.

This rearrangement joins TRBV29-1 to TRBJ2-3; D may be TRBD1 or TRBD2 (6 bases each). Deletions cut 4 bases from V and 3 bases from J, with 14 bases between. The CDR3 has 14 amino acids. The V gene's germline CDR1 is SQVTM and CDR2 ANQGSEA. CDR3 sequence: CSVAFGGKTDTQYF. DNA for the CDR3: TGCAGCGTTGCTTTCGGGGGCAAGACAGATACGCAGTATTTT.

For this clone: This sample also contains other DNA sequences that code for the same CDR3. The rearrangement uses TRBV7-2 and TRBJ2-7, with 9 nucleotides matching TRBD2. There are 14 residues in the CDR3. V was clipped by 1 base and J by 6 bases; unmatched bases: 4. The germline gives CDR1 SGHTA, CDR2 FQGNSA. The CDR3 nucleotides read TGTGCCAGCAGCTTAGGGACTAGCGCCTCCGAGCAGTACTTC. Its protein product is CASSLGTSASEQYF.